What follows describes a single TCR beta chain. This clonotype was seen a few times. It has no known antigen specificity. No quality values exist for individual bases; no much larger clone is one base distant. This entry is derived from a study of T cells after yellow fever vaccination (dated by TCRdb to the late 2010s). Looking at the study overall: The SMART-Seq v4 Ultra Low Input RNA kit was used to prepare libraries from fractions with low cell numbers. The cohort comprised two healthy male donors, one aged 18 to 30 and one aged 30 to 40 years. Blood was collected at multiple timepoints before and after primary and secondary immunization, and bulk PBMC replicates and cell subsets were isolated. To follow T-cell clones before and after both primary and booster YFV17D yellow fever vaccination, bulk TCR alpha and beta repertoires underwent longitudinal sequencing. The paper as a whole reports these results and caveats: Because the study included only a couple of donors, the extent to which the findings can be generalized is limited. After the booster, most of the clones that had expanded following primary vaccination were detected again (roughly 96% of CD4 and around 88% of CD8), which suggests that memory was broadly maintained. A small share of clonotypes was detected in both CD4 and CD8 compartments, with the overlap likely arising from convergent recombination. Compared with the primary T-cell response, the secondary T-cell response was faster but weaker, reaching its peak on day 5 rather than on day 15. Because abundant contaminating clonotypes from the bulk population could be contained in FACS-sorted repertoires, computational filtering was required.

V lost 3 bases and J lost 0 bases; the stretch between them is 3 bases long. CDR1 and CDR2, per the germline V gene (reference sequence), are DFQATT and SNEGSKA. From cysteine to phenylalanine, the CDR3 is 12 amino acids long. This entry keeps only the CDR3 DNA: 36 bases, framed from base 1. For sequencing, an Illumina NovaSeq 6000 was employed. TCR cDNA was made using 5'RACE template switching, a step that added a universal primer site and unique molecular identifiers. Priming for cDNA synthesis came from both the TCR alpha and TCR beta constant segments. Library amplification involved two PCR steps, and the second step added sample barcodes and sequencing adapters. Sequencing of the libraries was done on either Illumina HiSeq 2500 (2x100 bp) or NovaSeq (2x150 bp). In the original analysis: Demultiplexing of reads and collapsing into UMI consensus sequences were performed with MIGEC, and V(D)J alignment was carried out with MiXCR. Using edgeR on replicate PBMC samples, clonotypes were called vaccine-responding if FDR was below 0.01 and the log2 fold change was above 5 up to day 15. Bulk clonotypes were assigned CD4 or CD8 identity according to which sequenced CD4 or CD8 repertoire held them at higher abundance. Using fastp at Q25 and MiXCR, TCRdb reprocessed the public reads and kept productive beta chains. For every CDR3 protein sequence, its rows merge into one entry that carries the most common genes and DNA. None of the V and J calls come from the authors' own analysis; TCRdb made them. Here the sample has some 390,000 distinct CDR3 sequences; roughly 20% occur a single time. The ten largest clones add up to 15% to 20% of the sample.

Reading the label with the study, this specimen's treatment or condition is: live attenuated yellow fever vaccine strain. At each blood-draw timepoint, two biological replicates of bulk PBMCs were collected. A standard Ficoll-Paque protocol was used to isolate PBMCs from peripheral blood. RNA was extracted with TriZol from bulk PBMCs, CD4 and CD8 fractions, and dextramer-positive and dextramer-negative fractions. The TCR sequence derives from a man aged 18 to 29 who received the YFV17D yellow fever vaccine. The sequenced sample was PBMCs, obtained before the yellow fever booster vaccination. The V and J segments used are TRBV20-1 and TRBJ1-5; a confident D gene designation cannot be given. The DNA sequence reads TGCAGTGCTAGGAGTAGCAATCAGCCCCAGCATTTT. It specifies CSARSSNQPQHF.